This T cell receptor (beta chain) was identified during a study of CD8 T cells in ankylosing spondylitis. General study points: One TCR beta motif, made up of under ten highly homologous variants, appeared characteristic of ankylosing spondylitis blood.

The V gene end was trimmed by 2 bases and the J gene end by 0 bases; junction bases not matched to a gene: 10. This CDR3 is 17 amino acids long. The V gene's germline CDR1 is DFQATT and CDR2 SNEGSKA (reference sequence). TCR beta libraries were made by quantitative 5'-RACE with molecular barcodes. TCRdb reprocessed the 5' RACE reads via MiXCR and lists one record per CDR3 protein. The sample comprises 350,000 to 450,000 distinct CDR3 sequences, roughly a quarter of which are singletons, and approximately 1% rests with the top ten. The table lists this clonotype with a few counts. The target antigen is unknown.

This rearrangement joins TRBV20-1 to TRBJ2-3; 8 bases agree with TRBD2. The sequencing sample was made of blood, either unsorted or a sorted T cell fraction (not recorded which). The clonotype comes from a male donor with ankylosing spondylitis. The CDR3 region has the DNA TGCAGTGCTAGACCTTCCCCTCCTAGCGGGAGCACAGATACGCAGTATTTT. Protein product: CSARPSPPSGSTDTQYF.